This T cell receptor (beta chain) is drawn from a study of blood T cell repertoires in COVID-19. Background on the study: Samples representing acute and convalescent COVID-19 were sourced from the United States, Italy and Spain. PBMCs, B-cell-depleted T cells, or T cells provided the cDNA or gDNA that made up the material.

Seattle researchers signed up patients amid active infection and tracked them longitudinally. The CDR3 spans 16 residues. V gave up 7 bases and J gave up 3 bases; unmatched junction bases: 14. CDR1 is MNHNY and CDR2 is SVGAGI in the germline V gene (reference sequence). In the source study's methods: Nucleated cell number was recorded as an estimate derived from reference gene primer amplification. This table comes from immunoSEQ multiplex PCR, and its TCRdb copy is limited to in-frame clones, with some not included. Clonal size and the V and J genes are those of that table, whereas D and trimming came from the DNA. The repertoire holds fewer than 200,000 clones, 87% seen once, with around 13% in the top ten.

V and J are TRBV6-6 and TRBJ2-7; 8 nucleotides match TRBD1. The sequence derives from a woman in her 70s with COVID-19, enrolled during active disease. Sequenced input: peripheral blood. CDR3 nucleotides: TGTGCCAGCAATCTCAGCCGGGACAGGCCCCTCTACGAGCAGTACTTC. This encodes CASNLSRDRPLYEQYF.